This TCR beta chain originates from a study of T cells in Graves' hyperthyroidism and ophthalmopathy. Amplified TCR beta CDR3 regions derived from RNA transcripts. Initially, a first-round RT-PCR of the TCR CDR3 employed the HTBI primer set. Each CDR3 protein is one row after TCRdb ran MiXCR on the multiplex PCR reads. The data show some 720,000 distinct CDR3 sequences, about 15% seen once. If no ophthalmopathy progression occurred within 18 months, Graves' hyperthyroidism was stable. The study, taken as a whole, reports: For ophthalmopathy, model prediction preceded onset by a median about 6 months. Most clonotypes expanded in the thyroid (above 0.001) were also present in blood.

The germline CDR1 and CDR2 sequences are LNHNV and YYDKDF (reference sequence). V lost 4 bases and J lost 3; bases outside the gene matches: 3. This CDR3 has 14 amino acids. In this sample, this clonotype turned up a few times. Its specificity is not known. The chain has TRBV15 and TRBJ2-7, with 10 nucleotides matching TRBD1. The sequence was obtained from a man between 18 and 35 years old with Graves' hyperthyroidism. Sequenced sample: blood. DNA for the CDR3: TGTGCCACCAGCACCGGGACAGGGGTCTACGAGCAGTACTTC. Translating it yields CATSTGTGVYEQYF.